This T cell receptor beta chain was sequenced during a study of cytomegalovirus exposure and HLA in healthy donors. Overall study results and limits: Sequences of the TCR beta chain were said to predict the HLA-A and HLA-B alleles of most subjects accurately.

Details on this clone: The antigen is unknown.

V lost 2 bases and J 4 bases, leaving 12 bases between the germline ends. The CDR3 covers 15 residues. The V gene's germline CDR1 is MNHNS and CDR2 SASEGT. Amplification used 60 Vbeta primers and 13 Jbeta primers. Original processing notes: The authors later counted about 80 million unique TCR beta chains, 8.5 million to 13 million of them shared. Profiled with immunoSEQ multiplex PCR; TCRdb holds only in-frame clones, not every one. V and J calls and clone size are given by that table; D and trimming were obtained from the DNA. The data show 65,000 to 85,000 clones, 84% seen once. This receptor was identified in a woman in her fifties or sixties in good health and CMV-seronegative. The chain employs TRBV6-1 and TRBJ2-1; D gene ambiguous. The source material was PBMCs. This CDR3 is CASSELLVGYNEQFF. The DNA for the CDR3 is TGTGCCAGCAGTGAACTCCTAGTCGGGTACAATGAGCAGTTCTTC.